This T cell receptor beta chain came from a study of T cell responses to AZD1222 COVID-19 vaccine. Study background: Pooled in the analysis were second doses at about 4 or about 12 weeks. Whole-study findings and limits: Unmutated variant regions reportedly attract nearly half of all spike-specific TCRs. None of the repertoires were sampled until the peak T cell response had passed.

Of note for this clone: Its antigen is as yet unknown.

Here immunoSEQ multiplex PCR was the method, and the copy in TCRdb shows in-frame clones only, minus some. The repertoire has about 150,000 clones, around 90% of them found once; the top ten carry roughly 4%. Sequencing used peripheral blood, obtained on day 0 of AZD1222 vaccination. This TCR was recovered from an adult in good health.

CDR3 nucleotides: TGTGCCACCAGCAGAGATATTTCGCGGGAGGGATACGAGCAGTACTTC. Its translation is CATSRDISREGYEQYF. The chain carries TRBV15 and TRBJ2-7, with 9 bases matching TRBD2. Per germline, CDR1 LNHNV and CDR2 YYDKDF (reference sequence). After removal of 0 bases from V and 4 bases from J, the junction contained 7 bases not matched to a gene. This CDR3 comprises 16 residues.